The clone carrying this T cell receptor beta chain appeared many times. Its target is unknown. This sample is drawn from a study of T-cell memory formation after mild COVID-19. About the study: TCR clustering was largely donor specific. General observations from the study: CD4+ contracting clones were mainly CM and EM; CD8+ ones, EMRA. There were some responding clones in pre-infection memory, which suggested that cross-reactive memory had joined.

5'RACE, which relied on constant-segment primers, yielded TCR alpha and TCR beta cDNA libraries carrying sample barcodes and UMIs. Via MiXCR, TCRdb re-called the 5' RACE reads, giving one row per CDR3 protein. Among roughly 51,000 distinct CDR3 sequences, over 6.5% were seen once, and the ten largest hold about 1.5%. CDR1 and CDR2 from the germline V gene are DFQATT and SNEGSKA (reference sequence). This CDR3 comprises 11 residues. V dropped 2 bases and J dropped 8 bases, with 9 bases sitting between them. The TCR sequence derives from a man aged 18 to 29 who had mild COVID-19 (a few samples of this study predate the infection). Cell type and time point are not known. The chain couples TRBV20-1 to TRBJ1-2; maybe TRBD1 (6 bases). What was sequenced was PBMCs or a T cell subset sorted from them (not recorded which). DNA of the CDR3: TGCAGTGCTAGACAGGGGCAAGGCTACACCTTC. Translation: CSARQGQGYTF.